This note documents a single T cell receptor beta chain sequence. Its matching antigen is unknown. The germline gives CDR1 MDHEN, CDR2 SYDVKM. CDR3 length: 13 residues. The germline V and J ends were trimmed by 6 bases and 2 bases, with 11 bases remaining between them. The authors reverse transcribed all of the isolated RNA, so sequencing captured expressed TCRB transcripts. TCRdb's copy holds only in-frame clones and misses some; the assay was immunoSEQ multiplex PCR. The sample lists about 280,000 clones; over 14% were seen once. The data stem from a study of beta chain features in type 1 diabetes. Study information: Patients looked much like healthy donors when it came to age, gender and cell yields.

General observations from the study: The question of HLA type influencing TCRB rearrangement was one that remained unresolved here. For Type 1 diabetes patients, all four CD4+ subsets carried TCRB CDR3s that were moderately but significantly shorter. Across patients, naive, central memory and Treg TCRB repertoires exhibited apparently greater similarity than was observed across healthy donors.

Sequenced sample: naive CD4+ T cells from blood. This sequence originates from a man aged 18 to 30 with type 1 diabetes. V gene TRBV28 combines with J gene TRBJ2-7, with TRBD1 as a possible D gene (6 bases). The chain's CDR3 is CASRRTVTYEQYF. The CDR3 region has the DNA TGTGCCAGCAGAAGGACAGTAACCTACGAGCAGTACTTC.